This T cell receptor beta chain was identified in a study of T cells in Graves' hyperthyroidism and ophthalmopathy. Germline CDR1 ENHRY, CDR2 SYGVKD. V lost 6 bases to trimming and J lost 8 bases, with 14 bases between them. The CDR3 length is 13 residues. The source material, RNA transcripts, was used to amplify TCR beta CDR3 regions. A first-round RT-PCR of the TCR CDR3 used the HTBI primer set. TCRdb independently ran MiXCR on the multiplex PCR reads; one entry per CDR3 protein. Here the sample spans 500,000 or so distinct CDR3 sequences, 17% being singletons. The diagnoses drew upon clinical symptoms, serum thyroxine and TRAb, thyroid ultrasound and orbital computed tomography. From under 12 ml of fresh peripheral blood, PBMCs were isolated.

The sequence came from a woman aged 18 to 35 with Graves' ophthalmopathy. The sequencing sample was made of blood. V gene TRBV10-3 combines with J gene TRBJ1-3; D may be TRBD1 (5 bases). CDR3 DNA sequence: TGTGCCATCAGCACAGGAGCAGCTGACACCATATATTTT. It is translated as CAISTGAADTIYF.